This TCR beta chain was documented in a study of blood T cell repertoires in COVID-19. Across the study: The United States, Italy and Spain were the sources of the acute and convalescent COVID-19 samples. Sample material is recorded as cDNA or gDNA derived from T cells, B-cell-depleted T cells, or PBMCs.

Some clones are missing from TCRdb's copy, which holds only in-frame ones; the method was immunoSEQ multiplex PCR. Here the sample spans 70,000 to 90,000 clones, approximately 74% being singletons. Trimming cost V 7 bases and J 10 bases, with 25 bases left between them. The CDR3 runs to 15 residues. Germline V lookup: CDR1 MNHEY, CDR2 SVGAGI. The gene calls are TRBV6-5 and TRBJ1-2, with a possible D match to TRBD1 (6 bases). The sample taken for sequencing was peripheral blood. The receptor's source is a human donor with acute or convalescent COVID-19. The donor label of this sample is uncertain. CDR3 nucleotides: TGTGCCAGCACCGCTAGGGGGTTCGTGGGGGATTCCTACACCTTC. This codes for CASTARGFVGDSYTF.